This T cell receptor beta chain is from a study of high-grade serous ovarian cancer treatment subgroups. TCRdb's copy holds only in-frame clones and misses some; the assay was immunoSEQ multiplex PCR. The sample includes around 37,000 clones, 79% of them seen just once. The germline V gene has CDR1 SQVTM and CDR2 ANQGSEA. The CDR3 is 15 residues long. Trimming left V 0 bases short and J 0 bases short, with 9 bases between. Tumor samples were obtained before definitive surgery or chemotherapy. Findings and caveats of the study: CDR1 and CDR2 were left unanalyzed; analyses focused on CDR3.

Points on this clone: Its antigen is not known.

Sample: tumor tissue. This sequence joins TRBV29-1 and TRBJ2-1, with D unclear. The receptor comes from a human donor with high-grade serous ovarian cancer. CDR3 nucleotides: TGCAGCGTTGAAGATTCCCGGAGCTCCTACAATGAGCAGTTCTTC. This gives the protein CSVEDSRSSYNEQFF.